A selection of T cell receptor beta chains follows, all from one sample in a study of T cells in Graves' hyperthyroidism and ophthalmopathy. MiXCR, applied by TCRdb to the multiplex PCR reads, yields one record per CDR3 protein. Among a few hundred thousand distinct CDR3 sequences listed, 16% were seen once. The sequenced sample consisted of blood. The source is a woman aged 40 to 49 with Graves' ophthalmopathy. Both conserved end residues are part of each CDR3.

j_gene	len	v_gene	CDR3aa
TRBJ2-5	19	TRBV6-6	CASSYSRPTGTSGRETQYF
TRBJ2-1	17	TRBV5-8	CASSFKQERTGVLEQFF
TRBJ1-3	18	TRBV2	CASSRRIQFPYSGNTIYF
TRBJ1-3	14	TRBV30	CAWSPARVYDTIYF
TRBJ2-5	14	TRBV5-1	CASSPGQPQETQYF
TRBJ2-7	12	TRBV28	CASSSSGPEQYF
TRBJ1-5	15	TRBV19	CASKSTGERAQPQHF
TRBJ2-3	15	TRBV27	CASIPTRGSTDTQYF
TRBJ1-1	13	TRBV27	CASSQRQLTEAFF
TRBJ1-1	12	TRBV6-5	CASSYASSEAFF
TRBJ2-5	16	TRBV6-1	CASSPTRTTRVETQYF
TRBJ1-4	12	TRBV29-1	CGIGKFNEKLFF
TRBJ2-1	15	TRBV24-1	CATSDAGLHNNEQFF
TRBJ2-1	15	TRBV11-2	CASSLGGVIYNEQFF
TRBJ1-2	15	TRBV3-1	CASSQVGTAGGGYTF
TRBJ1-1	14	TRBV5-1	CASSSEGGGTEAFF
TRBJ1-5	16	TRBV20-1	CSAREGRGYGNQPQHF
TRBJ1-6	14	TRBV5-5	CASSLASDRSPLHF
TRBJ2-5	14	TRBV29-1	CSVDYRATQETQYF
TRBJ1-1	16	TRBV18	CASSPPGGGGNTEAFF
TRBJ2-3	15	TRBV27	CASSHRGISTDTQYF
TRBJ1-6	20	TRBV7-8	CASSLAPGQGVQPYNSPLHF
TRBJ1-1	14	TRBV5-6	CASSIDRATTEAFF
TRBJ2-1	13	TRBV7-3	CASSLAAGYEQFF
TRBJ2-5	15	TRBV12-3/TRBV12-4	CASSLTFQGGGDQYF
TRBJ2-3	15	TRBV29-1	CSVALGSHSTDTQYF
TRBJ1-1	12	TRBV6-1	CASSLKPEGAFF
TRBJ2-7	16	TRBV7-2	CASSISMGGGPGEQYF
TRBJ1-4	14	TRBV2	CASRSSGVNEKLFF
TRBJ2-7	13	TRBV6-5	CASSYGGRGEQYF
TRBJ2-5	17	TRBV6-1	CASSEDWIAGGQETQYF
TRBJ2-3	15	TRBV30	CAWRGRGDWADTQYF
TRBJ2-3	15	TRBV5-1	CASSPDVPSTDTQYF
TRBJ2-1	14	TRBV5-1	CASSLAPPGGEQFF
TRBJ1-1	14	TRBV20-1	CSARDWAGGTEAFF
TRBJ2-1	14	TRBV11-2	CASSRRTGTNEQFF
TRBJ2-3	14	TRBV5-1	CASSFWRNTDTQYF
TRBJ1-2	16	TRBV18	CASSPGQGSWYGGYTF
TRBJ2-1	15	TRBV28	CASSVGRGSDNEQFF
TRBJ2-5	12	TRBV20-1	CSAPKAQETQYF
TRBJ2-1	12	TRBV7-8	CASSPPSGGEFF
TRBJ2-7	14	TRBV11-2	CASSLGTSASEQYF
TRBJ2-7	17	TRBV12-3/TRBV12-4	CASSPGGGGGRVYEQYF
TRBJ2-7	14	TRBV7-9	CASSHASGTYEQYF
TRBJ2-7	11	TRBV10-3	CAIQGSYEQYF
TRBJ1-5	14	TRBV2	CASSGQMGNQPQHF